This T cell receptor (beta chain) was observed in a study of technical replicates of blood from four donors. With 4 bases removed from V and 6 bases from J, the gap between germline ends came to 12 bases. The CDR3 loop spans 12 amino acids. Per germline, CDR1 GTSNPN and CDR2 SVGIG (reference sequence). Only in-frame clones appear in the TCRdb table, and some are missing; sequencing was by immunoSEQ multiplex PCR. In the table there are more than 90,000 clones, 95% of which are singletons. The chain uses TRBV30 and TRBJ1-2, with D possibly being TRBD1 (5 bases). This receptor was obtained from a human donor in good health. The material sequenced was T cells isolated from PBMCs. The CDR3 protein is CAWIGLRDGYTF. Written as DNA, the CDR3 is TGTGCCTGGATCGGCCTCAGGGATGGCTACACCTTC.